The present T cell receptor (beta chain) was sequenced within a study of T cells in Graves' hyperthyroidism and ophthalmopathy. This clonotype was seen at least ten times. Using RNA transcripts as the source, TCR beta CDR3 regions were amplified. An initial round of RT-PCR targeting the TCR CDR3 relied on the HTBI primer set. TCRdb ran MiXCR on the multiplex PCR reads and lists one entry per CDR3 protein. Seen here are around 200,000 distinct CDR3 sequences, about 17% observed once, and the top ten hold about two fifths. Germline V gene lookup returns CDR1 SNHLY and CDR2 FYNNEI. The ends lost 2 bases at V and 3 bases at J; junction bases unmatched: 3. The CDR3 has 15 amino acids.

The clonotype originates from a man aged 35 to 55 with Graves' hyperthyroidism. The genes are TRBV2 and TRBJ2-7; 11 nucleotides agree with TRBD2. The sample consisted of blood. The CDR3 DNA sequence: TGTGCCAGCAGTGAAACTAGCGGGGGTAGCTACGAGCAGTACTTC. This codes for CASSETSGGSYEQYF.